The entry below gives a single T cell receptor beta chain sequence along with its context. Its target is not known. Ophthalmopathy donors were characterized by moderate-to-severe activity, CAS of at least 3, NOSPECS of at least 4, and duration under 3 months. Clinical symptoms, serum thyroxine, TRAb, thyroid ultrasound and orbital computed tomography determined diagnosis. TCR beta CDR3 regions were amplified from RNA transcripts. The first-round RT-PCR employed HTBI primers together with the Qiagen OneStep RT-PCR kit. A multiplex PCR was then performed as the second round. Via MiXCR, TCRdb re-called the multiplex PCR reads, giving one row per CDR3 protein. The sample carries roughly 700,000 distinct CDR3 sequences, approximately 40% recorded once. The sample belongs to a study of Graves' ophthalmopathy and Graves' hyperthyroidism. Study-level findings and limits: Among expanded thyroid clonotypes above 0.001 frequency, most also occurred in blood.

This CDR3 comprises 15 residues. Trimming pared 3 bases from V and 7 bases from J, leaving 15 bases between. Germline V lookup: CDR1 LGHNA, CDR2 YNFKEQ. The V call is TRBV4-2, the J call TRBJ2-2; D might be TRBD1 (7 bases). The material sequenced was peripheral blood. The TCR originated in an adult man with Graves' ophthalmopathy. In nucleotides, the CDR3 is TGTGCCAGCAGCCAGAGCACAGGGGAGGACGGGGAGCTGTTTTTT. Protein product: CASSQSTGEDGELFF.